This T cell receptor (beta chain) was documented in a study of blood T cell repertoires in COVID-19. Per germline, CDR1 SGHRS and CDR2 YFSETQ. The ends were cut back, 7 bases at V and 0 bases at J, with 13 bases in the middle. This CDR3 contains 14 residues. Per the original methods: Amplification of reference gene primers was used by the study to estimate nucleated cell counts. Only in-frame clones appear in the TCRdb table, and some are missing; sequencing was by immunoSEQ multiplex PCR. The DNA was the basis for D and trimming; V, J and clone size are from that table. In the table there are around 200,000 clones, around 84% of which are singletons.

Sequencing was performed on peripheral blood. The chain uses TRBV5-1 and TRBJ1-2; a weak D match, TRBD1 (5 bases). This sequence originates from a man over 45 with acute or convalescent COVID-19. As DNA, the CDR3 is TGCGCCAGCCGACAGCTTCTCACTAACTATGGCTACACCTTC. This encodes CASRQLLTNYGYTF.